This T cell receptor (beta chain) was documented in a study of identifying expanded T cells in peripheral blood. The data were produced by immunoSEQ multiplex PCR, yet TCRdb's version contains in-frame clones alone and is incomplete. The data hold 84,000 or so clones, with 70% to 90% observed a single time. Germline lookup yields CDR1 KGHSH and CDR2 LQKENI. This CDR3 spans 16 amino acids. V shed 4 bases, J shed 2 bases, and the junction held 6 bases outside the gene matches. This chain uses TRBV18 with TRBJ1-5; TRBD1 matches at 9 bases. The sequenced material came from blood. The sequence was collected from a person aged 18-70 years in good health. The CDR3 DNA follows: TGTGCCAGCTCACTTGTAAGGGACAGGGGCAATCAGCCCCAGCATTTT. Amino acid sequence: CASSLVRDRGNQPQHF.